The clone carrying this T cell receptor beta chain was seen a few times. Its antigen is unknown. Newly diagnosed, the hyperthyroidism patients had under 2 months' duration and were aged 18 to 65. The source of the sample is a study of Graves' ophthalmopathy and Graves' hyperthyroidism. Germline V gene data show CDR1 as MNHEY and CDR2 as SVGAGI. With 2 bases removed from V and 1 base from J, the gap between germline ends came to 8 bases. The CDR3 spans 14 residues. Study-level results: The model's ophthalmopathy progression predictions had around 67% sensitivity and less than 85% specificity.

Amplification of the TCR beta CDR3 regions used RNA transcripts (as template). The authors performed first-round RT-PCR with HTBI primers and then a second-round multiplex PCR. One entry per CDR3 protein results from TCRdb running MiXCR on the multiplex PCR reads. The sample shows around 1.1 million distinct CDR3 sequences, approximately 35% of them seen only once. The sample taken for sequencing was peripheral blood or thyroid tissue (not recorded which). The chain is built from TRBV6-5 and TRBJ1-1, with D unresolved. The origin of this receptor is an adult man with Graves' hyperthyroidism. The CDR3 DNA follows: TGTGCCAGCAGTTACATCCCGAAGAACACTGAAGCTTTCTTT. Protein product: CASSYIPKNTEAFF.